This is a list of T cell receptor beta chains from one sample in a study of blood T cell repertoires in COVID-19. The protocol was immunoSEQ multiplex PCR, while the TCRdb copy is restricted to in-frame clones and leaves out a portion. The repertoire includes 150,000 to 200,000 clones, about 84% of them detected once, and about 4.9% sits in the top ten. The specimen sequenced was peripheral blood. These receptors originate from a woman aged 30 to 39 with acute or convalescent COVID-19. Each CDR3 is given with its conserved first and last residue. D genes are given only for firm matches. Clone size appears in some rows only: once, few, many, or a class for an expanded clone.

TRBJ1-3 TRBV29-1 TRBD1 few TGCAGCGTTGTAAGCGGGACAGGGGTTGGAAACACCATATATTTT CSVVSGTGVGNTIYF
TRBJ2-7 TRBV28 NA NA TGTGCCAGCACCAGAACCTACGAGCAGTACTTC CASTRTYEQYF
TRBJ1-2 TRBV7-2 NA NA TGTGCCAGCAGCCGCCCCGGGGGTAACTATGGCTACACCTTC CASSRPGGNYGYTF
TRBJ1-1 TRBV3-1/TRBV3-2 NA few TGTCCACGCACCTATAAGCACACTGAAGCTTTCTTT CPRTYKHTEAFF
TRBJ1-3 TRBV6-1 NA NA TGTGCCAGCAGTGAATCGGTGACAGTCTCTGGAAACACCATATATTTT CASSESVTVSGNTIYF
TRBJ2-7 TRBV2 TRBD2 NA TGTGCCAGCAGGAGACTAGCGGGTTCCTACGAGCAGTACTTC CASRRLAGSYEQYF
TRBJ2-1 TRBV6-5 NA NA TGTGCCAGCAGTTACTCCATCCCAGGGGACAATGAGCAGTTCTTC CASSYSIPGDNEQFF
TRBJ1-1 TRBV6-1 NA NA TGTGCCAGCAGTGAAAGCCCAGAGGTTTTCTTT CASSESPEVFF
TRBJ1-2 TRBV5-1 NA NA TGCGCCAGCAGCTCCAACTTCTATGGCTACACCTTC CASSSNFYGYTF
TRBJ1-1 TRBV7-9 TRBD1 NA TGTGCCAGCAGCGCTACCGGACAGGGGAAGAACACTGAAGCTTTCTTT CASSATGQGKNTEAFF
TRBJ1-1 TRBV7-6 NA NA TGTGCCAGCAGCCCCGAGATTGATTTTAACACTGAAGCTTTCTTT CASSPEIDFNTEAFF
TRBJ2-7 TRBV11-2 NA few TGTGCCAGCAGCCCGCCGGGCTACGAGCAGTACTTC CASSPPGYEQYF
TRBJ2-3 TRBV6-5 TRBD2 once TGTGCCAGCAGCCGGACTAGTTTGGATACGCAGTATTTT CASSRTSLDTQYF
TRBJ1-5 TRBV10-1 TRBD1 NA TGCGCCAGCAGGGGAAAGGGGGCGATGGGCAATCAGCCCCAGCATTTT CASRGKGAMGNQPQHF
TRBJ1-5 TRBV6-2/TRBV6-3 NA NA TGTGCCAGCAGTTACGGACGGGAGGTGAGTCAGCCCCAGCATTTT CASSYGREVSQPQHF
TRBJ2-3 TRBV29-1 TRBD2 NA TGCAGCGCCCGAAGCGGGGGGGCCCCAGATACGCAGTATTTT CSARSGGAPDTQYF
TRBJ1-2 TRBV6-5 TRBD1 NA TGTGCCAGCAGTTACTCGGGACAGTATGGCTACACCTTC CASSYSGQYGYTF
TRBJ2-7 TRBV4-3 TRBD2 NA TGCGCCAGCAGCCAAGAAAGCGGGAGCTCCTACGAGCAGTACTTC CASSQESGSSYEQYF